Each of the 19 T cell receptor beta chains below was sequenced from the same sample in a study of blood T cell repertoires in COVID-19. Profiling relied on immunoSEQ multiplex PCR, and the TCRdb table lists in-frame clones only, not all of them. The table has 250,000 to 300,000 clones, about 89% seen once. Sequenced sample: PBMCs or T cells enriched from blood (not recorded which). The receptors derive from a human donor in a cohort exposed to, infected with or recovered from COVID-19 (not recorded which). The donor label of this sample is uncertain.

The CDR3 DNA is TGTGCCAGCAGCTTACTAGCGGGGGGCCTTAATGAGCAGTTCTTC. Its translation: CASSLLAGGLNEQFF. The chain couples TRBV9 to TRBJ2-1, with 12 bases identical to TRBD2. V lost 4 bases, J lost 7 bases, and 6 bases stayed unmatched. The CDR3 contains 15 residues. Germline V CDR1 and CDR2: SGDLS, YYNGEE.

The chain carries TRBV30 and TRBJ1-1, with D uncertain. V was pared by 5 bases and J by 6 bases, with 10 bases between. Germline CDR1 is GTSNPN and CDR2 is SVGIG (reference sequence). This CDR3 has 11 amino acids. The CDR3 nucleotides are TGTGCCTGGCAGAGACACCCTGAAGCTTTCTTT. Amino acids: CAWQRHPEAFF.

The gene calls are TRBV5-1 and TRBJ2-5, with D maybe TRBD1 (5 bases). Trimming took off 2 bases at V and 6 bases at J, with 11 bases between the two ends. The germline CDR1 and CDR2 sequences are SGHRS and YFSETQ. This CDR3 region has 13 residues. The CDR3 spells CASSLAGQKTQYF. The DNA for the CDR3 is TGCGCCAGCAGCTTAGCAGGGCAAAAGACCCAGTACTTC.

This chain uses TRBV2 with TRBJ2-1, with TRBD2 matching over 8 bases. The length of the CDR3 is 17 residues. Trimming removed 5 bases from V and 4 bases from J; junction bases left unmatched: 13. Germline-derived CDR1 and CDR2 are SNHLY and FYNNEI. The CDR3 sequence is CASSRPRSGGYYNEQFF. The CDR3 DNA is TGTGCCAGCAGTCGCCCGAGGAGCGGGGGATATTACAATGAGCAGTTCTTC.

This chain uses TRBV5-4 with TRBJ2-5, with TRBD1 identical over 8 bases. Trimming removed 4 bases from V and 3 bases from J; junction bases left unmatched: 8. From germline, CDR1 is SGHNT and CDR2 YYREEE (reference sequence). There are 15 residues in the CDR3. CDR3 coding DNA: TGTGCCAGCAGCCCAGATACAGGGGGAAAAGAGACCCAGTACTTC. It specifies CASSPDTGGKETQYF.

The chain has TRBV9 and TRBJ2-1; D remains ambiguous. CDR1 is SGDLS and CDR2 is YYNGEE in the germline V gene. The CDR3 is 14 residues long. Trimming pared 3 bases from V and 6 bases from J, leaving 13 bases between. The CDR3 here is CASSGHSYSNEQFF. The CDR3 region has the DNA TGTGCCAGCAGCGGACACAGCTACAGCAATGAGCAGTTCTTC.

V gene TRBV2 combines with J gene TRBJ1-2, with no clear D. The CDR3 is 15 residues long. Trimming removed 5 bases from V and 7 bases from J, with 20 bases in between. CDR1 is SNHLY, CDR2 FYNNEI, per germline. The CDR3 is CASSLRVEVSGGYTF. DNA of the CDR3: TGTGCCAGCAGTCTTCGTGTGGAGGTTTCTGGTGGCTACACCTTC.

This CDR3 reads CATSDGPRDTQYF. The CDR3 nucleotides are TGTGCCACCAGTGATGGGCCACGGGATACGCAGTATTTT. V is TRBV24-1 and J is TRBJ2-3, with D uncertain. The germline CDR1 and CDR2 sequences are KGHDR and SFDVKD. V was trimmed by 3 bases and J by 6 bases, leaving 9 bases between them. The CDR3 totals 13 residues.

About this clone itself: A junction end diverges from the germline sequence, so it may reflect a read error. V gene TRBV4-1 combines with J gene TRBJ1-2; D is perhaps TRBD1 (5 bases). Germline V lookup: CDR1 MGHRA, CDR2 YSYEKL. The CDR3 contains 14 residues. CDR3 sequence: CAGSQDRGTNGYTF. As DNA, the CDR3 is TGCGCCGGCAGCCAAGATAGGGGCACCAATGGCTACACCTTC.

The chain joins TRBV5-8 to TRBJ1-5; no clear D. V was clipped by 7 bases and J by 0 bases, with 8 bases between them. Germline V gives CDR1 SGHTS, CDR2 YDEGEE. CDR3 length: 13 amino acids. CDR3 coding DNA: TGTGCCAGCCAGGCATATAGCAATCAGCCCCAGCATTTT. Protein sequence: CASQAYSNQPQHF.

A single count supports this clone. The V and J genes are TRBV4-2 and TRBJ2-7; tentatively, D is TRBD1 (6 bases). There are 15 residues in the CDR3. V was pared by 4 bases and J by 5 bases, with 18 bases between. Germline-derived CDR1 and CDR2 are LGHNA and YNFKEQ. This CDR3 is CASSPGARFQNEQYF. The CDR3 DNA sequence: TGTGCCAGCAGCCCAGGGGCCCGCTTCCAGAACGAGCAGTACTTC.

The chain couples TRBV19 to TRBJ2-7, with TRBD1 matching 10 bases. Germline trimming cut 5 bases from V and 5 bases from J; bases unmatched to any gene: 6. The germline gives CDR1 LNHDA, CDR2 SQIVND (reference sequence). The CDR3 is made up of 14 amino acids. The CDR3 DNA sequence: TGTGCCAGTAGTCCCGGGACAGGGGAGGACGAGCAGTACTTC. Encoded protein: CASSPGTGEDEQYF.

V and J are TRBV6-1 and TRBJ1-2; no firm D call. Trimming removed 3 bases from V and 2 bases from J, with 7 bases in between. Germline assignment: CDR1 MNHNS and CDR2 SASEGT. CDR3 size: 13 residues. CDR3 coding DNA: TGTGCCAGCAGTGATGGGCAAAACTATGGCTACACCTTC. Its protein product is CASSDGQNYGYTF.

The V and J genes are TRBV29-1 and TRBJ2-1, with D perhaps matching TRBD2 (5 bases). Trimming took off 7 bases at V and 6 bases at J, with 19 bases between the two ends. CDR1 and CDR2 (germline): SQVTM, ANQGSEA. This CDR3 region has 14 residues. CDR3 bases: TGCAGCGCCCGGGTCGGGGTGCGTGGCAATGAGCAGTTCTTC. Residues: CSARVGVRGNEQFF.

This clone was picked up one time. This rearrangement joins TRBV9 to TRBJ2-1, with TRBD2 identical over 9 bases. CDR3 length equals 16 residues. Trimming at V came to 0 bases and at J to 7 bases, leaving 8 bases not matched to a gene. Germline V CDR1 and CDR2: SGDLS, YYNGEE. The CDR3 spells CASSVETSGGWNEQFF. CDR3 sequence (DNA): TGTGCCAGCAGCGTAGAAACAAGCGGGGGGTGGAATGAGCAGTTCTTC.

The CDR3 loop reads CASSASARIYGYTF. For the CDR3, the DNA is TGTGCCAGTAGTGCCTCGGCTAGAATCTATGGCTACACCTTC. V is TRBV19 and J is TRBJ1-2; D uncertain. The germline V gene has CDR1 LNHDA and CDR2 SQIVND (reference sequence). The CDR3 spans 14 residues. Trimming shortened V by 5 bases and J by 4 bases, and 14 bases separated the two germline ends.

This clone was counted only a few times. This CDR3 is CASSSNRAYGYTF. The CDR3 bases are TGCGCCAGCAGTTCTAACAGGGCGTATGGCTACACCTTC. This sequence joins TRBV5-1 and TRBJ1-2; tentatively, D is TRBD1 (6 bases). Germline CDR1 reads SGHRS; CDR2 reads YFSETQ. Deletions cut 5 bases from V and 5 bases from J, with 13 bases between. This CDR3 is built from 13 residues. Combining the CDR3 with reference TRBV5-1 and TRBJ1-2 gives the whole variable domain KAGVTQTPRYLIKTRGQQVTLSCSPISGHRSVSWYQQTPGQGLQFLFEYFSETQRNKGNFPGRFSGRQFSNSRSEMNVSTLELGDSALYLCASSSNRAYGYTFGSGTRLTVV.

This rearrangement joins TRBV7-2 to TRBJ1-2; 7 nucleotides line up with TRBD1. Trimming removed 0 bases from V and 0 bases from J; junction bases left unmatched: 1. Germline CDR1 and CDR2: SGHTA and FQGNSA. The CDR3 loop spans 15 amino acids. In DNA form, the CDR3 reads TGTGCCAGCAGCTTAGCGGACAGGACTAACTATGGCTACACCTTC. Translating gives CASSLADRTNYGYTF.

The chain combines TRBV27 with TRBJ1-1; 7 nucleotides agree with TRBD1. Unmatched junction bases numbered 14, after V lost 0 bases and J lost 7 bases. The CDR3 length is 17 residues. Germline V gene sequence: CDR1 MNHEY, CDR2 SMNVEV (reference sequence). The CDR3 here is CASSLSPLTGPWVEAFF. CDR3 coding DNA: TGTGCCAGCAGTTTATCACCTTTGACAGGGCCTTGGGTTGAAGCTTTCTTT.